The next 23 T cell receptor beta chains were all read from a single sample in a study of a mutant IDH1 vaccine in newly diagnosed glioma. These receptors have no identified antigens. Sample time point: week 23, last vaccination. Each vaccine dose was 300 ug of mutant IDH1 20-mer peptide, with topical imiquimod. The method was immunoSEQ multiplex PCR; TCRdb's version includes in-frame clones alone and lacks a portion of them. The sample carries fewer than 45,000 clones, roughly 90% recorded once. Here the sequenced sample was PBMCs, taken from a glioma patient whose treatment included an IDH1 peptide vaccine. All receptors come from a man aged 50 or older with glioma.

V is TRBV7-9 and J is TRBJ1-4, with 7 bases lining up with TRBD1. CDR1 is SEHNR, CDR2 FQNEAQ, per germline (reference sequence). The CDR3 is made up of 12 amino acids. V shed 8 bases, J shed 5 bases, and the junction held 2 bases outside the gene matches. The CDR3 is CASRRGNEKLFF. Written as DNA, the CDR3 is TGTGCCAGCCGCAGGGGGAATGAAAAACTGTTTTTT.

The chain is built from TRBV1 and TRBJ1-1; the D call of TRBD1 is as the table states it, not checked on the DNA. TRBV1 is given as a pseudogene. The CDR3 runs 14 residues. This CDR3 is CTSSHTGMNTEAFF. The CDR3, as DNA: TGCACCAGCAGCCACACAGGGATGAACACTGAAGCTTTCTTT.

This chain connects TRBV7-3 to TRBJ1-2; the D gene is possibly TRBD1 (6 bases). There are 13 residues in the CDR3. Germline CDR1 and CDR2: SGHTA and FQGTGA. With 4 bases removed from V and 8 bases from J, the gap between germline ends came to 14 bases. This CDR3 is CASSSMTGGGYTF. The CDR3 DNA is TGTGCCAGCAGCTCTATGACAGGAGGCGGCTACACCTTC.

This chain uses TRBV10-1 with TRBJ1-1; maybe TRBD1 (5 bases). This CDR3 has 15 residues. V was trimmed by 3 bases and J by 4 bases, leaving 15 bases between them. Germline assignment: CDR1 WNHNN and CDR2 SYGVQD (reference sequence). Here the CDR3 reads CASSEGSGGTTEAFF. DNA of the CDR3: TGCGCCAGCAGTGAAGGGAGCGGGGGGACCACTGAAGCTTTCTTT.

This clone was detected once. The chain joins TRBV5-1 to TRBJ2-5; TRBD2 is a possible D gene (6 bases). V dropped 4 bases and J dropped 5 bases, with 15 bases sitting between them. Germline CDR1 is SGHRS and CDR2 is YFSETQ. The CDR3 totals 14 residues. CDR3 nucleotides: TGCGCCAGCAGCCCGGAGGGGAGGTCGGAGACCCAGTACTTC. Amino acids: CASSPEGRSETQYF.

J is TRBJ1-3 and V is TRBV6-1; D is ambiguous. This CDR3 contains 12 residues. Germline assignment: CDR1 MNHNS and CDR2 SASEGT. The V gene lost 7 bases and the J gene lost 4 bases, with 8 bases spanning the gap. CDR3 nucleotides: TGTGCCAGCATGGTATTGGGAAACACCATATATTTT. Its translation is CASMVLGNTIYF.

The chain combines TRBV14 with TRBJ1-1; D is ambiguous. CDR1 is SGHDN and CDR2 is FVKESK in the germline V gene. The CDR3 is 17 amino acids. V dropped 0 bases and J dropped 3 bases, with 17 bases sitting between them. CDR3 nucleotides: TGTGCCAGCAGCCAAGATCTTGGCAGGCGGATTTACACTGAAGCTTTCTTT. Its protein is CASSQDLGRRIYTEAFF.

This sequence joins TRBV7-2 and TRBJ2-7; tentatively, D is TRBD1 (6 bases). Germline CDR1 SGHTA, CDR2 FQGNSA. Between the trimmed V and J ends, which lost 11 bases and 5 bases, there was a span of 19 bases. There are 13 residues in the CDR3. The CDR3 DNA reads as TGTGCCTTTAGTCAGGGGATCGCCCACGAGCAGTACTTC. Residues: CAFSQGIAHEQYF.

The chain is built from TRBV29-1 and TRBJ2-7; 10 nucleotides agree with TRBD2. Looked up from germline, CDR1 is SQVTM and CDR2 is ANQGSEA. This CDR3 is built from 14 residues. The V segment lost 4 bases and the J segment 5 bases; nucleotides outside the gene matches: 8. The CDR3 region has the DNA TGCAGCGTTGGGTGGGGACTAGCGAACGACGAGCAGTACTTC. It is translated as CSVGWGLANDEQYF.

The chain is built from TRBV7-9 and TRBJ1-1, with D perhaps matching TRBD1 (6 bases). Trimming stripped 2 bases from V and 5 bases from J, with 12 bases between. Germline CDR1 reads SEHNR; CDR2 reads FQNEAQ (reference sequence). This CDR3 contains 14 residues. CDR3 residues: CASSLLQGRTEAFF. CDR3 in DNA: TGTGCCAGCAGCTTATTGCAGGGGCGAACTGAAGCTTTCTTT.

This clone was detected a few times. The V call is TRBV19, the J call TRBJ1-2; maybe TRBD1 (6 bases). The V and J ends lost 1 base and 6 bases respectively, with 12 bases between them. Per the germline V gene, CDR1 is LNHDA and CDR2 is SQIVND (reference sequence). The CDR3 covers 14 residues. DNA for the CDR3: TGTGCCAGTAGTATAGCTCCGACAGGCAATGGCTACACCTTC. It is translated as CASSIAPTGNGYTF.

The table lists this clone with a few counts. The CDR3 DNA reads as TGTGCCAGCAGCGTAGTCGTGGGACACAACACTGAAGCTTTCTTT. Translation gives CASSVVVGHNTEAFF. J is TRBJ1-1 and V is TRBV9, with TRBD1 as a possible D gene (6 bases). The CDR3 is 15 residues long. V lost 0 bases to trimming and J lost 2 bases, with 11 bases between them. Germline V gene sequence: CDR1 SGDLS, CDR2 YYNGEE.

The chain employs TRBV11-2 and TRBJ1-5, with unresolved D. The CDR3 loop spans 14 amino acids. In germline, CDR1 is SGHAT, CDR2 FQNNGV. Trimming shortened V by 4 bases and J by 5 bases, and 12 bases separated the two germline ends. The CDR3 is CASSSSGSDQPQHF. CDR3 nucleotides: TGTGCCAGCAGCTCTTCGGGATCGGATCAGCCCCAGCATTTT. Complete variable domain (other parts from reference TRBV11-2 and TRBJ1-5): EAGVAQSPRYKIIEKRQSVAFWCNPISGHATLYWYQQILGQGPKLLIQFQNNGVVDDSQLPKDRFSAERLKGVDSTLKIQPAKLEDSAVYLCASSSSGSDQPQHFGDGTRLSIL.

The chain employs TRBV2 and TRBJ1-4; D is unresolved. V was cut by 4 bases and J by 0 bases, with 9 bases left in between. There are 15 residues in the CDR3. Germline V gene data show CDR1 as SNHLY and CDR2 as FYNNEI. CDR3 nucleotides: TGTGCCAGCAGTGGGACCCTCTCAACTAATGAAAAACTGTTTTTT. Its translation is CASSGTLSTNEKLFF.

The rearrangement links TRBV25-1 to TRBJ2-2, with 11 bases aligning to TRBD1. CDR3 length: 14 residues. In germline, CDR1 is MGHDK, CDR2 SYGVNS. Trimming removed 6 bases from V and 6 bases from J; junction bases left unmatched: 3. Written as DNA, the CDR3 is TGTGCCAGCAGCCCGGGACAGGGGGCCGGGGAGCTGTTTTTT. This codes for CASSPGQGAGELFF.

This chain connects TRBV11-2 to TRBJ1-1, with a tentative D call TRBD1 (5 bases). The V end lost 0 bases, the J end lost 7 bases, and 15 bases lay between the germline ends. CDR3 length: 15 residues. Per the germline V gene, CDR1 is SGHAT and CDR2 is FQNNGV. CDR3 nucleotides: TGTGCCAGCAGCTTAGATTGGGGCTCCACCATTGAAGCTTTCTTT. Protein: CASSLDWGSTIEAFF.

The chain uses TRBV7-2 and TRBJ1-3, with D perhaps matching TRBD1 (6 bases). CDR1 and CDR2 (germline): SGHTA, FQGNSA. The CDR3 consists of 16 residues. V lost 6 bases and J lost 0, with 15 bases in between. DNA for the CDR3: TGTGCCAGCAGGACGGGACATCAGAGCTCTGGAAACACCATATATTTT. Encoded protein: CASRTGHQSSGNTIYF.

This chain links TRBV5-1 with TRBJ2-7, with D uncertain. This CDR3 has 13 residues. Looked up from germline, CDR1 is SGHRS and CDR2 is YFSETQ. Trimming removed 0 bases from V and 5 bases from J, with 9 bases in between. CDR3 DNA: TGCGCCAGCAGCTTGGGACTCAAAGACGAGCAGTACTTC. Translation: CASSLGLKDEQYF.

This chain uses TRBV30 with TRBJ2-5; possible D gene TRBD2, 6 bases. Trimming stripped 0 bases from V and 3 bases from J, with 26 bases between. The CDR3 is 19 amino acids. CDR1 is GTSNPN, CDR2 SVGIG, per germline (reference sequence). CDR3 in DNA: TGTGCCTGGAGTGTAAGGCGGAGTAGCGGAAGACGCGGGGAAGAGACCCAGTACTTC. Its translation is CAWSVRRSSGRRGEETQYF.

The chain recombines TRBV5-6 with TRBJ2-7; the D is unclear. The CDR3 covers 12 residues. V was trimmed by 0 bases and J by 4 bases, leaving 5 bases between them. Germline CDR1 is SGHDT and CDR2 is YYEEEE. Here the CDR3 DNA reads TGTGCCAGCAGCTTGGGCGAATACGAGCAGTACTTC. This gives the protein CASSLGEYEQYF.

This chain joins TRBV19 and TRBJ2-1; 12 nucleotides agree with TRBD2. The CDR3 covers 15 residues. Trimming cost V 5 bases and J 7 bases; bases outside gene matches: 6. Germline V gene lookup returns CDR1 LNHDA and CDR2 SQIVND (reference sequence). CDR3 in amino acids: CASSQGTSGRNEQFF. In nucleotides, the CDR3 is TGTGCCAGTAGTCAGGGGACTAGCGGGCGGAATGAGCAGTTCTTC.

The CDR3 region is CASSLGGGARTGELFF. DNA of the CDR3: TGTGCCAGCAGCTTAGGGGGGGGCGCGAGGACCGGGGAGCTGTTTTTT. V gene TRBV5-4 combines with J gene TRBJ2-2; D is perhaps TRBD2 (7 bases). The CDR3 is 16 amino acids. Germline V gives CDR1 SGHNT, CDR2 YYREEE (reference sequence). Trimming pared 2 bases from V and 5 bases from J, leaving 16 bases between. Full variable domain (remainder filled in from reference TRBV5-4 and TRBJ2-2): ETGVTQSPTHLIKTRGQQVTLRCSSQSGHNTVSWYQQALGQGPQFIFQYYREEENGRGNFPPRFSGLQFPNYSSELNVNALELDDSALYLCASSLGGGARTGELFFGEGSRLTVL.

This chain links TRBV29-1 with TRBJ2-7; TRBD1 is a possible D gene (6 bases). V lost 4 bases and J 9 bases, leaving 16 bases between the germline ends. The CDR3 totals 12 residues. CDR1 and CDR2 from the germline V gene are SQVTM and ANQGSEA. The CDR3 nucleotides are TGCAGCGTTGTGGGGGCCGGGCAGAGGCAGTACTTC. It yields the protein CSVVGAGQRQYF.